These 23 T cell receptor beta chains share one sample of origin, sequenced in a study of cytomegalovirus exposure and HLA in healthy donors. Amplification used 60 Vbeta primers and 13 Jbeta primers. Assay: immunoSEQ multiplex PCR; the TCRdb copy retains only in-frame clones and omits some. This sample carries fewer than 100,000 clones, around 77% of them seen once, and the ten largest clones take about 8.3%. Sequencing was performed on PBMCs. All receptors derive from a female donor in good health and CMV-seronegative.

This clone was observed a handful of times. The chain recombines TRBV7-3 with TRBJ2-6; 9 bases map to TRBD1. There are 17 residues in the CDR3. After removal of 5 bases from V and 2 bases from J, the junction contained 7 bases not matched to a gene. The germline CDR1 and CDR2 sequences are SGHTA and FQGTGA. The CDR3 is CASSPGQGLPGANVLTF. Here the CDR3 DNA reads TGTGCCAGCAGCCCCGGACAGGGGTTACCTGGGGCCAACGTCCTGACTTTC.

This rearrangement joins TRBV7-9 to TRBJ1-6; D is unresolved. The V gene lost 3 bases and the J gene lost 6 bases, with 9 bases spanning the gap. The CDR3 runs to 14 residues. Germline V gene data show CDR1 as SEHNR and CDR2 as FQNEAQ (reference sequence). The DNA of the CDR3 is TGTGCCAGCAGCTTGAGTACAGTTAATTCACCCCTCCACTTT. Its translation: CASSLSTVNSPLHF.

The chain uses TRBV28 and TRBJ1-1; D is perhaps TRBD1 (6 bases). This CDR3 spans 14 amino acids. Deletions cut 5 bases from V and 7 bases from J, with 17 bases between. CDR1 is MDHEN, CDR2 SYDVKM, per germline. CDR3 residues: CASSLAGVLFEAFF. Written as DNA, the CDR3 is TGTGCCAGCAGTCTGGCAGGGGTGTTATTTGAAGCTTTCTTT.

The V gene is TRBV30, the J gene TRBJ1-1; 8 bases are shared with TRBD1. The CDR3 extends over 14 amino acids. Germline lookup yields CDR1 GTSNPN and CDR2 SVGIG (reference sequence). Trimming removed 3 bases from V and 5 bases from J; junction bases left unmatched: 8. CDR3: CAWRTTTGVTEAFF. DNA of the CDR3: TGTGCCTGGAGAACAACGACAGGGGTAACTGAAGCTTTCTTT.

V gene TRBV5-1 combines with J gene TRBJ2-2; 9 bases map to TRBD2. Germline V gene sequence: CDR1 SGHRS, CDR2 YFSETQ. This CDR3 contains 18 residues. Germline trimming cut 1 base from V and 5 bases from J; bases unmatched to any gene: 12. The DNA of the CDR3 is TGCGCCAGCAGCTTGTATCTAGCGGGAATTGATCCGACCGGGGAGCTGTTTTTT. Translation: CASSLYLAGIDPTGELFF. Combining the CDR3 with reference TRBV5-1 and TRBJ2-2 gives the whole variable domain KAGVTQTPRYLIKTRGQQVTLSCSPISGHRSVSWYQQTPGQGLQFLFEYFSETQRNKGNFPGRFSGRQFSNSRSEMNVSTLELGDSALYLCASSLYLAGIDPTGELFFGEGSRLTVL.

The chain recombines TRBV30 with TRBJ1-5; TRBD1 matches at 12 bases. The CDR3 has 13 residues. V dropped 5 bases and J dropped 7; count of bases not matched to a gene: 3. CDR1 is GTSNPN, CDR2 SVGIG, per germline (reference sequence). The CDR3 sequence is CAWGTGGDQPQHF. The CDR3 DNA reads as TGTGCCTGGGGGACAGGGGGCGACCAGCCCCAGCATTTT.

The chain couples TRBV7-3 to TRBJ2-1; 13 nucleotides agree with TRBD2. The CDR3 runs to 20 residues. CDR1 SGHTA and CDR2 FQGTGA come from the germline V gene. Trimming removed 4 bases from V and 0 bases from J; junction bases left unmatched: 12. The CDR3 protein is CASSSIPGLAGPTSYNEQFF. The DNA of the CDR3 is TGTGCCAGCAGCTCAATACCGGGACTAGCGGGACCAACCTCCTACAATGAGCAGTTCTTC.

The chain recombines TRBV15 with TRBJ1-6; TRBD1 aligns across 7 bases. This CDR3 has 15 amino acids. Trimming took 3 bases from V and 5 from J; bases not matched to a gene: 4. CDR1 and CDR2 (germline): LNHNV, YYDKDF (reference sequence). As DNA, the CDR3 is TGTGCCACCAGCAGCGGACAGGTTAATAATTCACCCCTCCACTTT. Protein sequence: CATSSGQVNNSPLHF.

The V call is TRBV14, the J call TRBJ2-7, with TRBD1 identical over 8 bases. The CDR3 extends over 15 amino acids. Germline CDR1 is SGHDN and CDR2 is FVKESK. Losses at the gene ends were 4 bases for V and 5 bases for J; bases not matched to a gene: 10. This CDR3 is CASSPLGQGTDEQYF. In nucleotides, the CDR3 is TGTGCCAGCAGCCCGCTCGGACAGGGTACCGACGAGCAGTACTTC.

V is TRBV7-9 and J is TRBJ1-4, with D maybe TRBD1 (5 bases). The CDR3 extends over 16 amino acids. The V gene's germline CDR1 is SEHNR and CDR2 FQNEAQ (reference sequence). V lost 5 bases to trimming and J lost 3 bases, with 16 bases between them. Written as DNA, the CDR3 is TGTGCCAGCAGCCCTCAGGGACTAATGGCTAATGAAAAACTGTTTTTT. It codes for CASSPQGLMANEKLFF.

This clone is a singleton in its sample. The genes are TRBV7-3 and TRBJ1-2, with 7 bases lining up with TRBD1. This CDR3 is built from 16 residues. J was trimmed by 0 bases and V by 5 bases; bases with no gene match: 9. The germline V gene has CDR1 SGHTA and CDR2 FQGTGA. The CDR3 here is CASSPQGQTPNYGYTF. In nucleotides, the CDR3 is TGTGCCAGCAGCCCCCAGGGACAGACTCCTAACTATGGCTACACCTTC.

The genes are TRBV7-9 and TRBJ2-7; 8 bases line up with TRBD1. Looked up from germline, CDR1 is SEHNR and CDR2 is FQNEAQ (reference sequence). The V gene end was trimmed by 5 bases and the J gene end by 4 bases; junction bases not matched to a gene: 4. There are 13 residues in the CDR3. The CDR3: CASSPRQGYEQYF. In nucleotides, the CDR3 is TGTGCCAGCAGCCCGAGACAGGGGTACGAGCAGTACTTC. Using reference TRBV7-9 and TRBJ2-7 for the parts outside the CDR3, the full variable domain is DTGVSQNPRHKITKRGQNVTFRCDPISEHNRLYWYRQTLGQGPEFLTYFQNEAQLEKSRLLSDRFSAERPKGSFSTLEIQRTEQGDSAMYLCASSPRQGYEQYFGPGTRLTVT.

The chain carries TRBV18 and TRBJ1-5; 8 bases agree with TRBD1. The CDR3 totals 15 residues. Germline V gene data show CDR1 as KGHSH and CDR2 as LQKENI. V lost 4 bases to trimming and J lost 5 bases; unmatched junction nucleotides: 7. CDR3 DNA sequence: TGTGCCAGCTCACACGGGACAGGTTGGGATCAGCCCCAGCATTTT. Translating it yields CASSHGTGWDQPQHF.

The chain joins TRBV5-4 to TRBJ2-3; D might be TRBD2 (5 bases). V shed 5 bases and J shed 1 base, with 11 bases lying between them. Per germline, CDR1 SGHNT and CDR2 YYREEE (reference sequence). The length of the CDR3 is 14 residues. The CDR3 reads CASSLEGRTDTQYF. The DNA for the CDR3 is TGTGCCAGCAGTCTCGAGGGCCGCACAGATACGCAGTATTTT. Filled out from reference TRBV5-4 and TRBJ2-3, the complete variable domain reads ETGVTQSPTHLIKTRGQQVTLRCSSQSGHNTVSWYQQALGQGPQFIFQYYREEENGRGNFPPRFSGLQFPNYSSELNVNALELDDSALYLCASSLEGRTDTQYFGPGTRLTVL.

CDR3 residues: CASSLAGRGSYEQYF. Written as DNA, the CDR3 is TGTGCCAGCAGCTTGGCAGGGAGGGGCTCCTACGAGCAGTACTTC. The genes are TRBV5-4 and TRBJ2-7, with TRBD2 matching 7 bases. The J segment lost 0 bases and the V segment lost 0 bases, leaving 3 bases of the junction unmatched. This CDR3 is built from 15 residues. Per germline, CDR1 SGHNT and CDR2 YYREEE (reference sequence). Full variable domain (outside the CDR3, taken from reference TRBV5-4 and TRBJ2-7): ETGVTQSPTHLIKTRGQQVTLRCSSQSGHNTVSWYQQALGQGPQFIFQYYREEENGRGNFPPRFSGLQFPNYSSELNVNALELDDSALYLCASSLAGRGSYEQYFGPGTRLTVT.

This clone was counted only a few times. This rearrangement joins TRBV4-2 to TRBJ1-1; D remains ambiguous. The germline V and J ends were trimmed by 4 bases and 0 bases, with 6 bases remaining between them. CDR3 length: 13 residues. Per germline, CDR1 LGHNA and CDR2 YNFKEQ. CDR3 nucleotide sequence: TGTGCCAGCAGCCCCCTACTGAACACTGAAGCTTTCTTT. It encodes CASSPLLNTEAFF.

This chain joins TRBV25-1 and TRBJ2-3; 7 bases align to TRBD2. Looked up from germline, CDR1 is MGHDK and CDR2 is SYGVNS. V trimming: 6 bases; J trimming: 1 base; junction bases outside the gene matches: 1. The CDR3 sequence is 13 residues long. CDR3 nucleotides: TGTGCCAGCAGCCTAGCGGGCACAGATACGCAGTATTTT. Amino acid sequence: CASSLAGTDTQYF.

This chain links TRBV29-1 with TRBJ2-2; 8 bases agree with TRBD1. CDR3 length equals 12 residues. Germline V gene lookup returns CDR1 SQVTM and CDR2 ANQGSEA. Germline trimming cut 7 bases from V and 5 bases from J; bases unmatched to any gene: 3. The CDR3 DNA reads as TGCAGCGGAGGACAGGGTACCGGGGAGCTGTTTTTT. As protein: CSGGQGTGELFF.

This clone has only a few counts. The chain carries TRBV6-4 and TRBJ2-3; TRBD2 matches 7 bases. Germline V gene lookup returns CDR1 MRHNA and CDR2 SNTAGT. Trimming at V came to 5 bases and at J to 2 bases, leaving 7 bases not matched to a gene. The CDR3 has 15 amino acids. CDR3 DNA: TGTGCCAGCAGTTTAACGGGAGGTTCCACAGATACGCAGTATTTT. It is translated as CASSLTGGSTDTQYF.

J is TRBJ2-1 and V is TRBV5-1; 10 bases align to TRBD2. J was trimmed by 9 bases and V by 0 bases; bases with no gene match: 6. In germline, CDR1 is SGHRS, CDR2 YFSETQ. The CDR3 runs to 15 residues. The CDR3 spells CASSLAQRGGGEQFF. The CDR3 coding sequence is TGCGCCAGCAGCTTGGCCCAGCGGGGGGGCGGTGAGCAGTTCTTC.

This sequence joins TRBV2 and TRBJ1-3, with D unclear. V was cut by 6 bases and J by 1 base, with 13 bases left in between. Germline V gene sequence: CDR1 SNHLY, CDR2 FYNNEI. The CDR3 loop spans 15 amino acids. This CDR3 reads CASRVEAKSGNTIYF. Written as DNA, the CDR3 is TGTGCCAGCAGGGTAGAAGCGAAGTCTGGAAACACCATATATTTT. The full variable domain, its missing parts supplied by reference TRBV2 and TRBJ1-3, is EPEVTQTPSHQVTQMGQEVILRCVPISNHLYFYWYRQILGQKVEFLVSFYNNEISEKSEIFDDQFSVERPDGSNFTLKIRSTKLEDSAMYFCASRVEAKSGNTIYFGEGSWLTVV.

This clone was seen only once. The chain combines TRBV14 with TRBJ1-4, with a possible D match to TRBD1 (5 bases). CDR3 size: 14 residues. Trimming took off 1 base at V and 8 bases at J, with 11 bases between the two ends. CDR1 is SGHDN and CDR2 is FVKESK in the germline V gene. CDR3 DNA sequence: TGTGCCAGCAGCCAAGGACAGAGCGGGGAAAAACTGTTTTTT. It codes for CASSQGQSGEKLFF.

This chain connects TRBV27 to TRBJ2-5, with a possible D match to TRBD2 (5 bases). CDR3 length equals 15 residues. Germline CDR1 MNHEY, CDR2 SMNVEV (reference sequence). Trimming stripped 8 bases from V and 1 base from J, with 17 bases between. The CDR3 loop is CASGKIRTVQETQYF. CDR3 DNA sequence: TGTGCCAGCGGAAAAATCCGGACTGTCCAAGAGACCCAGTACTTC.